What follows are 10 T cell receptor beta chains derived from one specimen sequenced in a study of blood T cells in healthy people across ages. With a J-beta primer mix and a sample-barcoded 5' primer, a second PCR ran about 7 to 12 cycles. TCRdb used MiXCR to reprocess the 5' RACE reads, holding one entry per CDR3 protein. This table has under 1,100,000 distinct CDR3 sequences, approximately 26% appearing once. These data were likewise used in another study, on T cells of mothers and their children.

Sequenced sample: blood. The receptors were sampled from a girl aged 2-10 years in good health.

The chain joins TRBV5-1 to TRBJ1-1, with D perhaps matching TRBD1 (5 bases). The germline CDR1 and CDR2 sequences are SGHRS and YFSETQ. Trimming pared 3 bases from V and 5 bases from J, leaving 14 bases between. The CDR3 has 14 amino acids. The CDR3 region has the DNA TGCGCCAGCAGCTGGGGGATCGACGTGACTGAAGCTTTCTTT. It encodes CASSWGIDVTEAFF.

The chain carries TRBV27 and TRBJ2-5, with a tentative D call TRBD2 (6 bases). CDR3 length: 14 residues. V was trimmed by 1 base and J by 3 bases, leaving 9 bases between them. Per the germline V gene, CDR1 is MNHEY and CDR2 is SMNVEV (reference sequence). CDR3 amino acids: CASSLFTGEETQYF. The CDR3 DNA reads as TGTGCCAGCAGTTTATTTACGGGGGAAGAGACCCAGTACTTC.

This clonotype was counted only a few times. Here the CDR3 DNA reads TGTGCCAGCAGTTTAACGGCCAGCAAGGCTGAAGCTTTCTTT. This codes for CASSLTASKAEAFF. This chain joins TRBV12-3 or TRBV12-4 and TRBJ1-1; D uncertain. The CDR3 is 14 residues long. The V and J ends lost 2 bases and 6 bases respectively, with 13 bases between them.

The V and J genes are TRBV4-3 and TRBJ2-7, with a tentative D call TRBD2 (7 bases). Germline loops: CDR1 LGHNA, CDR2 YSLEER. There are 16 residues in the CDR3. V lost 0 bases to trimming and J lost 0 bases, with 12 bases between them. As DNA, the CDR3 is TGCGCCAGCAGCCAAGACTCGAGGGGGGGCTCCTACGAGCAGTACTTC. It translates to CASSQDSRGGSYEQYF.

The rearrangement uses TRBV7-2 and TRBJ2-5; 7 nucleotides line up with TRBD1. J lost 2 bases, V lost 1 base, and 7 bases had no gene match. Per germline, CDR1 SGHTA and CDR2 FQGNSA. CDR3 size: 16 residues. In nucleotides, the CDR3 is TGTGCCAGCAGCTTAGTAGGGTCAGGGGGACAAGAGACCCAGTACTTC. This encodes CASSLVGSGGQETQYF.

This clonotype was seen many times. The gene calls are TRBV6-2 or TRBV6-3 and TRBJ2-5; no clear D gene. With the DNA end fitting TRBJ2-1 better, the J assignment may be wrong. This CDR3 has 11 amino acids. Per the germline V gene, CDR1 is MNHEY and CDR2 is SVGEGT. Here the CDR3 DNA reads TGTGCCAGCAGTCGTGCCAATGAGCAGTTCTTC. Its translation is CASSRANEQFF.

This chain uses TRBV6-6 with TRBJ2-5; perhaps TRBD2 as D (5 bases). The assigned J gene may be wrong: the sequence end matches TRBJ2-1 better. Germline V CDR1 and CDR2: MNHNY, SVGAGI (reference sequence). The length of the CDR3 is 16 residues. CDR3 nucleotide sequence: TGTGCCGTCCCGACTGGGCGGGCGGAAGATCGCAATGAGCAGTTCTTC. Amino acid sequence: CAVPTGRAEDRNEQFF.

This clonotype was seen once. This CDR3 is missing its conserved last phenylalanine or tryptophan, likely due to a read error. V gene TRBV27 combines with J gene TRBJ2-7; 7 bases map to TRBD1. Germline CDR1 and CDR2: MNHEY and SMNVEV (reference sequence). V lost 2 bases to trimming and J lost 4 bases; unmatched junction nucleotides: 8. The CDR3 contains 15 residues. In DNA form, the CDR3 reads TGTGCCAGCAGTTTAAGGTATAGCAGGGGGTACGAGCAGTACTCC. This translates into CASSLRYSRGYEQYS.

The sample holds a few counts of this clonotype. This chain connects TRBV15 to TRBJ2-2; the match to TRBD1 covers 8 bases. Germline V CDR1 and CDR2: LNHNV, YYDKDF (reference sequence). J lost 1 base, V lost 5 bases, and 6 bases had no gene match. The CDR3 is made up of 16 amino acids. The CDR3 protein is CATSGVGTGNTGELFF. In DNA form, the CDR3 reads TGTGCCACCAGCGGCGTGGGGACAGGGAACACCGGGGAGCTGTTTTTT.

V gene TRBV6-5 combines with J gene TRBJ2-5; no clear D gene. The J call could be wrong; TRBJ2-7 is a better fit for the DNA end. The CDR3 spans 15 residues. CDR1 is MNHEY and CDR2 is SVGAGI in the germline V gene. The CDR3 nucleotides are TGTGCCAGCAGTTACTCCCAGGAGAGCTCCTACGAGCAGTACTTC. It is translated as CASSYSQESSYEQYF.